Included here is one T cell receptor (beta chain) sequence, with context. Its antigen remains unknown. Germline is not matched at one junction end, which may reflect a read error. The record originates from a study of CD8+CD57+ T cells in acquired aplastic anemia. All sequencing subjects had displayed CD8+CD57+ cell expansion on flow cytometry. Everyone among the patients had severe acquired aplastic anemia. Overall study results and limits: Significance was not reached for CD8+ Simpson's diversity between patients and controls.

Investigators profiled TCR beta VDJ and CDR3 from genomic DNA template. TCRdb independently ran MiXCR on the reads; one entry per CDR3 protein. The repertoire holds 150,000 to 200,000 distinct CDR3 sequences, 40% to 50% seen once, with 1.1% in the top ten. Sequenced: sorted CD4+, CD8+, or CD8+CD57+ T cells (not recorded which) from PBMCs. The receptor was derived from a human donor with aplastic anemia.

The CDR3 protein is CATGDPQTTEQYF. CDR3 in DNA: TGTGCCACCGGTGATCCCCAGACTACCGAGCAGTACTTC. V is TRBV24-1 and J is TRBJ2-7, with TRBD2 as a possible D gene (5 bases). From germline, CDR1 is KGHDR and CDR2 SFDVKD. This CDR3 region has 13 residues.